This TCR beta chain was documented in a study of blood T cell repertoires in COVID-19. Study overall: Sites in the United States, Italy and Spain provided acute and convalescent COVID-19 samples. From T cells, B-cell-depleted T cells, or PBMCs came the material, which was cDNA or gDNA.

The authors' processing: Using reference gene primer amplification, nucleated cell counts were estimated. Method: immunoSEQ multiplex PCR; TCRdb's copy keeps in-frame clones and lacks some. D and trimming come from the DNA, and the V and J calls and clone size come from that table. The sample contains about 230,000 clones, more than 70% of which appear only once. Germline values: CDR1 SGHRS, CDR2 YFSETQ. V dropped 0 bases and J dropped 9 bases, with 22 bases sitting between them. This CDR3 is built from 17 residues. The gene calls are TRBV5-1 and TRBJ2-1, with D unclear. The material sequenced was peripheral blood. The TCR was taken from a woman in her sixties or seventies with acute or convalescent COVID-19. CDR3 amino acids: CASSLEGLTLPGGEQFF. The CDR3 region has the DNA TGCGCCAGCAGCTTGGAAGGCCTCACCTTACCTGGCGGTGAGCAGTTCTTC.